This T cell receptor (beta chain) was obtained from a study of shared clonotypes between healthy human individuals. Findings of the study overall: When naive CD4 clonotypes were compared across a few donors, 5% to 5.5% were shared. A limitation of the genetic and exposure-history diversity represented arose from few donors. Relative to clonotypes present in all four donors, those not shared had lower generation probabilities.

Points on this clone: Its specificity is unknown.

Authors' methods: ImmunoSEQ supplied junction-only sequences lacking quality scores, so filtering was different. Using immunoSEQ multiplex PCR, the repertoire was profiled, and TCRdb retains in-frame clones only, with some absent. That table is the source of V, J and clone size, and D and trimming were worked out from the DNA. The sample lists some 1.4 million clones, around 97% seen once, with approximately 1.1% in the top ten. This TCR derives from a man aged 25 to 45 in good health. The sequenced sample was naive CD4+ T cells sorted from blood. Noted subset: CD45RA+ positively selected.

This CDR3 reads CASSIDRGRFYEQYF. The CDR3 DNA is TGTGCCAGTAGTATAGACAGGGGGCGTTTCTACGAGCAGTACTTC. This chain connects TRBV19 to TRBJ2-7; 8 nucleotides align to TRBD1. This CDR3 has 15 amino acids. The ends lost 0 bases at V and 3 bases at J; junction bases unmatched: 4. CDR1 is LNHDA and CDR2 is SQIVND in the germline V gene (reference sequence).